This T cell receptor beta chain emerged from a study of blood T cell repertoires in COVID-19. About the research overall: Sources were T cells, B-cell-depleted T cells, or PBMCs; the material itself was cDNA or gDNA.

Trimming stripped 2 bases from V and 2 bases from J, with 9 bases between. The CDR3 runs to 14 residues. Looked up from germline, CDR1 is MNHEY and CDR2 is SVGAGI. Original data processing: Reference gene primer amplification gave nucleated cell count estimates. The repertoire was sequenced with immunoSEQ multiplex PCR; TCRdb's copy has only in-frame clones and lacks some. That table gives V, J and clone size, and the DNA gave D and trimming. The data contain around 27,000 clones, around 88% of them seen just once; the ten biggest clones take up about 25%. The clonotype was recovered from a human donor in a cohort sampled during active COVID-19. The chain carries TRBV6-5 and TRBJ2-5; D is unclear. Sequenced: peripheral blood. The CDR3 sequence: CASSYNQAQETQYF. CDR3 DNA sequence: TGTGCCAGCAGTTACAATCAGGCACAAGAGACCCAGTACTTC.